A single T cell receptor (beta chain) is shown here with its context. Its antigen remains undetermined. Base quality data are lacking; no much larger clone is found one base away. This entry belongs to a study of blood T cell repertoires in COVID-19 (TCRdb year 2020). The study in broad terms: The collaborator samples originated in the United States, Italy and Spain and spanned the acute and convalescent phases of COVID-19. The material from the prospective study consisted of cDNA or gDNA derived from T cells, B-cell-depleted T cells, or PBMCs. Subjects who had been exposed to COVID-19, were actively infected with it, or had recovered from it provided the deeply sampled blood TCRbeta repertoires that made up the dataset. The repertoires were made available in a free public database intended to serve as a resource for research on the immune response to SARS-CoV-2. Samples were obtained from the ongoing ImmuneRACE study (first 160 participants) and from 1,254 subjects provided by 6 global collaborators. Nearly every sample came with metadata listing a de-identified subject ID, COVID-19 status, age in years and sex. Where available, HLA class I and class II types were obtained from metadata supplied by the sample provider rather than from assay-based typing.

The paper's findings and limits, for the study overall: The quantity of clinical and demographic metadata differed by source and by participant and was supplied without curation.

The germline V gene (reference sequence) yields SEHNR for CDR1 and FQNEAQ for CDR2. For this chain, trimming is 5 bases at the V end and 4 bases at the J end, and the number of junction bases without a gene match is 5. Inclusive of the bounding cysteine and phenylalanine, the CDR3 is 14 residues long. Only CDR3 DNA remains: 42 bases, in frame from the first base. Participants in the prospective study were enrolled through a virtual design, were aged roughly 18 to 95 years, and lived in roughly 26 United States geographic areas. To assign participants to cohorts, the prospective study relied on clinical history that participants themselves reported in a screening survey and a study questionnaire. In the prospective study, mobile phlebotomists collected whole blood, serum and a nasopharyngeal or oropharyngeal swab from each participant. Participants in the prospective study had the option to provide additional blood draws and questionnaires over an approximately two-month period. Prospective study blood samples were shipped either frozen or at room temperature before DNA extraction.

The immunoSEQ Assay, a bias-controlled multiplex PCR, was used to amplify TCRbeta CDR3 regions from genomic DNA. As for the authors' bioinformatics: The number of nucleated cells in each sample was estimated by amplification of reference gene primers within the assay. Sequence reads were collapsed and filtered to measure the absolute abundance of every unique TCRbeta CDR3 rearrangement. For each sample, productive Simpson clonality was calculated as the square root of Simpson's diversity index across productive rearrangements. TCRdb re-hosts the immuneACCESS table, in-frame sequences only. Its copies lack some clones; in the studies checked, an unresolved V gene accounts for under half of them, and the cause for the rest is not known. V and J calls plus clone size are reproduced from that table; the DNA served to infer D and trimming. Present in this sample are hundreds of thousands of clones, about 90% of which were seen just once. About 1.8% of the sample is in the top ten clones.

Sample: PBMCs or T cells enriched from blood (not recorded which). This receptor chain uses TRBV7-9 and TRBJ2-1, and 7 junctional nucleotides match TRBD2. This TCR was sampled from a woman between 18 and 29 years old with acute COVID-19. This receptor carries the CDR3 CASSPLAEYNEQFF. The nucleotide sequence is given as TGTGCCAGCAGCCCCCTAGCGGAATACAATGAGCAGTTCTTC.